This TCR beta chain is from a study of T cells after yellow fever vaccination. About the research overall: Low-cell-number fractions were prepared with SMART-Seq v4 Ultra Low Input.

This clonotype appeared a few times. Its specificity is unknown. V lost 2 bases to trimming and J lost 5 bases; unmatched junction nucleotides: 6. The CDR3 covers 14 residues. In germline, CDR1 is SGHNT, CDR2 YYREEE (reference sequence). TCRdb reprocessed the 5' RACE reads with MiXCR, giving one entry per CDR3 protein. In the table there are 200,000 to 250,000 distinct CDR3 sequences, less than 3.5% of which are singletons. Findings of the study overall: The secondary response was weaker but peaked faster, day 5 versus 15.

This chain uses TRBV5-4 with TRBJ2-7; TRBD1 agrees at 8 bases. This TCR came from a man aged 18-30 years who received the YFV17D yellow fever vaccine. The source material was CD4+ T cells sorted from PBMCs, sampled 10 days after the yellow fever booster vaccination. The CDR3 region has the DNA TGTGCCAGCAGCTTAAAGTCAGGGGGCAACGAGCAGTACTTC. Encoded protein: CASSLKSGGNEQYF.